This T cell receptor beta chain was recorded in a study of PD-1 blockade in classical Hodgkin lymphoma. The assay was immunoSEQ multiplex PCR, and TCRdb's table has in-frame clones only and misses some. This sample yields about 97,000 clones, of which over 80% are seen a single time; 10% to 15% belongs to the top ten. Germline lookup yields CDR1 SGHRS and CDR2 YFSETQ. This CDR3 spans 16 amino acids. Trimming removed 0 bases at V and 6 bases at J, with 18 bases between. Every patient had relapsed following autologous stem cell transplantation, and cohorts differed in brentuximab vedotin exposure. This material consisted of peripheral blood mononuclear cells (PBMCs), taken at baseline. This receptor was identified in a human donor with classical Hodgkin lymphoma. This chain links TRBV5-1 with TRBJ1-1, with D unresolved. The CDR3 DNA reads TGCGCCAGCAGCTTGGCCGTTTCTACGGGGTCATCTGAAGCTTTCTTT. The encoded protein is CASSLAVSTGSSEAFF.